These T cell receptor beta chains were read from a single sample in a study of blood T cell repertoires in COVID-19. Some clones are missing from TCRdb's copy, which holds only in-frame ones; the method was immunoSEQ multiplex PCR. This sample yields about 140,000 clones, of which 80% to 90% are seen a single time; less than 2.5% belongs to the top ten. The sequenced sample consisted of peripheral blood. Every receptor here comes from a man aged 50 to 60 with active COVID-19. CDR3s include the opening cysteine and the closing phenylalanine or tryptophan. Fields, in order: V gene, clone size, J gene, D gene, CDR3 protein, CDR3 DNA. The D gene is left open where the match is weak. Size is stated for part of the rows, as once, few or many counts, or as a class when the clone is expanded.

TRBV6-2/TRBV6-3	.	TRBJ1-2	.	CASSLMNYGYTF	TGTGCCAGCAGTCTTATGAACTATGGCTACACCTTC
TRBV15	.	TRBJ1-2	.	CATSSLGESFGYTF	TGTGCCACCAGCAGTCTCGGGGAAAGCTTTGGCTACACCTTC
TRBV7-8	once	TRBJ2-7	.	CASSLTNSYEQYF	TGTGCCAGCAGCTTAACGAACAGCTACGAGCAGTACTTC
TRBV6-5	.	TRBJ2-7	TRBD1	CASSPGTGYEQYF	TGTGCCAGCAGTCCCGGGACAGGGTACGAGCAGTACTTC
TRBV7-9	.	TRBJ1-1	.	CASSSQDTEAFF	TGTGCCAGCAGCTCACAAGACACTGAAGCTTTCTTT
TRBV19	.	TRBJ2-7	TRBD1	CASSRDSYEQYF	TGTGCCAGTAGTAGGGACAGCTACGAGCAGTACTTC
TRBV10-1	.	TRBJ2-1	TRBD2	CASSETSGGASSPCNEQFF	TGCGCCAGCAGTGAGACTAGCGGGGGGGCGAGCTCCCCTTGCAATGAGCAGTTCTTC
TRBV6-1	.	TRBJ2-7	TRBD2	CASSGAGSSYEQYF	TGTGCCAGCAGTGGAGCGGGGAGCTCCTACGAGCAGTACTTC
TRBV7-2	.	TRBJ1-2	.	CASSLPGLFGYTF	TGTGCCAGCAGCTTACCCGGACTTTTCGGCTACACCTTC
TRBV19	.	TRBJ2-2	.	CASSSRSHGELFF	TGTGCCAGTAGTAGCAGGTCCCACGGGGAGCTGTTTTTT
TRBV6-5	.	TRBJ2-7	.	CASKRLTTYEQYF	TGTGCCAGCAAACGTTTAACTACCTACGAGCAGTACTTC
TRBV6-2/TRBV6-3	.	TRBJ1-2	TRBD1	CASIPTGSDYGYTF	TGTGCCAGCATCCCGACAGGGTCTGACTATGGCTACACCTTC
TRBV5-1	.	TRBJ2-2	.	CASSAGQRDTGELFF	TGCGCCAGCTCGGCGGGCCAAAGGGACACCGGGGAGCTGTTTTTT
TRBV12-5	few	TRBJ1-6	TRBD1	CASGRDRTLYNSPLHF	TGTGCTAGTGGCCGGGACAGGACCCTCTATAATTCACCCCTCCACTTT
TRBV12-3/TRBV12-4	.	TRBJ2-7	TRBD1	CASSRRGGLPHF	TGTGCCAGCAGCCGCCGAGGGGGCCTTCCGCATTTC
TRBV6-6	.	TRBJ1-6	TRBD1	CASSYRDSLDSPLHF	TGTGCCAGCAGTTATCGGGACAGCCTTGATTCACCCCTCCACTTT
TRBV11-2	.	TRBJ2-1	.	CASSSRVGSYNEQFF	TGTGCCAGCAGCTCCAGGGTAGGCTCCTACAATGAGCAGTTCTTC
TRBV27	.	TRBJ2-5	TRBD2	CASRLAGQETQYF	TGTGCCAGTCGACTAGCGGGGCAAGAGACCCAGTACTTC
TRBV12-5	.	TRBJ1-1	.	CASGSSPEVGTEAFF	TGTGCTAGTGGTTCGTCACCGGAGGTGGGCACTGAAGCTTTCTTT
TRBV9	.	TRBJ2-3	.	CASSGLDHPTDTQYF	TGTGCCAGCAGCGGACTCGACCACCCCACCGATACGCAGTATTTT
TRBV19	.	TRBJ2-7	.	CASSMATGSYEQYF	TGTGCCAGTAGTATGGCGACAGGTTCCTACGAGCAGTACTTC
TRBV6-2/TRBV6-3	.	TRBJ1-5	TRBD1	CASSPGTGLQPQHF	TGTGCCAGCAGTCCCGGGACAGGGCTTCAGCCCCAGCATTTT
TRBV5-6	.	TRBJ2-7	.	CASSPRTVSLGEGYF	TGTGCCAGCAGCCCACGGACAGTATCTCTAGGGGAGGGGTACTTC
TRBV3-1/TRBV3-2	.	TRBJ2-3	.	CASSHKGIFSTDTQYF	TGTGCCAGCAGCCATAAGGGGATTTTTAGCACAGATACGCAGTATTTT
TRBV20-1	.	TRBJ2-1	TRBD2	CSASNPNGGNNEQFF	TGCAGTGCTAGTAATCCAAACGGGGGGAACAATGAGCAGTTCTTC
TRBV5-4	.	TRBJ2-7	.	CASSLGGSSYEQYF	TGTGCCAGCAGCTTGGGTGGGAGCTCCTACGAGCAGTACTTC
TRBV5-8	.	TRBJ2-1	.	CASSRILQGPYNEQFF	TGTGCCAGCAGCCGCATTTTACAGGGTCCCTACAATGAGCAGTTCTTC
TRBV11-2	.	TRBJ2-5	.	CASNPGDRETQYF	TGTGCCAGCAACCCCGGAGACAGAGAGACCCAGTACTTC
TRBV5-1	.	TRBJ2-1	TRBD1	CASSTPVGQGTNRDEQFF	TGCGCCAGCAGCACCCCGGTGGGACAGGGGACCAATAGAGATGAGCAGTTCTTC
TRBV30	.	TRBJ1-2	.	CAFTSGLVYGYTF	TGTGCCTTCACAAGCGGGTTGGTATATGGCTACACCTTC
TRBV7-2	.	TRBJ2-4	TRBD1	CASSLVGTGEVSIQYF	TGTGCCAGCAGCTTAGTAGGGACAGGGGAGGTGAGCATTCAGTACTTC
TRBV12-3/TRBV12-4	.	TRBJ1-3	.	CASKRTGGNTIYF	TGTGCCAGCAAAAGGACGGGAGGAAACACCATATATTTT
TRBV11-2	once	TRBJ2-3	.	CASSLWEGGVADTQYF	TGTGCCAGCAGCTTATGGGAGGGGGGTGTCGCAGATACGCAGTATTTT
TRBV3-1/TRBV3-2	once	TRBJ2-2	TRBD2	CASSPQLAGNTGELFF	TGTGCCAGCAGCCCTCAACTAGCGGGGAACACCGGGGAGCTGTTTTTT
TRBV10-3	.	TRBJ2-3	TRBD1	CAIIAGQGAKDTQYF	TGTGCCATCATCGCGGGACAGGGGGCGAAAGATACGCAGTATTTT
TRBV6-1	.	TRBJ2-7	.	CASSDRGSSSYEQYF	TGTGCCAGCAGTGACAGGGGTTCGAGCTCCTACGAGCAGTACTTC
TRBV7-2	.	TRBJ2-5	TRBD1	CASSRQGAGETQYF	TGTGCCAGCAGTCGACAGGGGGCAGGGGAGACCCAGTACTTC
TRBV18	.	TRBJ2-7	.	CASSPGTVDYEQYF	TGTGCCAGCTCACCGGGTACAGTAGACTACGAGCAGTACTTC
TRBV7-2	.	TRBJ2-5	.	CASSLGGRWSETQYF	TGTGCCAGCAGCTTAGGAGGGAGGTGGTCAGAGACCCAGTACTTC
TRBV30	.	TRBJ2-1	TRBD2	CAWSGGGSYNEQFF	TGTGCCTGGAGTGGGGGGGGCTCCTACAATGAGCAGTTCTTC
TRBV19	.	TRBJ1-3	TRBD1	CASSTGGAYGNTIYF	TGTGCCAGTAGTACAGGGGGCGCGTATGGAAACACCATATATTTT
TRBV24-1	few	TRBJ1-1	TRBD1	CATSDGTGKAFF	TGTGCCACCAGTGATGGGACAGGGAAAGCTTTCTTT
TRBV7-3	once	TRBJ1-3	.	CASSPDGYGDTIYF	TGTGCCAGCAGCCCTGATGGGTACGGGGACACCATATATTTT
TRBV12-5	.	TRBJ1-1	.	CASGKGQPNTEAFF	TGTGCTAGTGGGAAGGGGCAACCGAACACTGAAGCTTTCTTT
TRBV5-1	.	TRBJ2-7	TRBD1	CASSLNPGTEAYEQYF	TGCGCCAGCAGCTTGAACCCCGGGACAGAAGCCTACGAGCAGTACTTC
TRBV7-9	.	TRBJ2-3	TRBD1	CAISDRASTDTQYF	TGTGCCATCTCCGACAGGGCAAGCACAGATACGCAGTATTTT
TRBV19	.	TRBJ1-5	.	CASSPTVNQPQHF	TGTGCCAGTAGTCCGACAGTTAATCAGCCCCAGCATTTT
TRBV4-3	.	TRBJ2-2	TRBD1	CASSQDSGGAGTGELFF	TGCGCCAGCAGCCAAGATTCAGGGGGCGCGGGTACCGGGGAGCTGTTTTTT
TRBV11-3	.	TRBJ2-1	.	CASSLGASSYNEQFF	TGTGCCAGCAGCTTAGGTGCTAGCTCCTACAATGAGCAGTTCTTC
TRBV6-1	once	TRBJ2-1	.	CASSGDFPSSYNEQFF	TGTGCCAGCAGTGGTGACTTCCCCAGCTCCTACAATGAGCAGTTCTTC
TRBV4-2	.	TRBJ1-1	TRBD1	CASRTPGGKNTEAFF	TGTGCCAGCAGAACACCAGGGGGGAAGAACACTGAAGCTTTCTTT
TRBV27	.	TRBJ2-1	.	CASTKDRTSSYNEQFF	TGTGCCAGCACCAAAGACAGGACATCCTCCTACAATGAGCAGTTCTTC